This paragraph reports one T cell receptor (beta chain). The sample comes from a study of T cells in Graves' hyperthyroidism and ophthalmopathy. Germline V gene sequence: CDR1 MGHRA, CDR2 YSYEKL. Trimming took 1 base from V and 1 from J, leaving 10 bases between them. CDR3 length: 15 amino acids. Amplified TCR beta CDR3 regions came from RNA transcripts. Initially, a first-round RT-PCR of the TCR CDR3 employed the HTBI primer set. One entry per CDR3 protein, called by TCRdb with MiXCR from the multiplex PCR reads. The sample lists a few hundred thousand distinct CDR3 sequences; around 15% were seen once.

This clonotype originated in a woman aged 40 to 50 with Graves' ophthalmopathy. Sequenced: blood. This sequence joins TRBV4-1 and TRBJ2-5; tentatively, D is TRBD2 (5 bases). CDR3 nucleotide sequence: TGCGCCAGCAGCCAAGGAACTAGGTTCCAAGAGACCCAGTACTTC. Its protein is CASSQGTRFQETQYF.